These 17 T cell receptor beta chains were all obtained from the same sample, sequenced in a study of regulatory dendritic cells for organ transplantation. Generated by immunoSEQ multiplex PCR, the TCRdb table keeps only in-frame clones and is missing some. The sample has more than 10,000 clones, around two thirds seen once. Sequencing was carried out using memory CD8+ T cells from blood. Regarding subset: CD45RO+ memory T cells. Receptor source: a human donor in good health.

The chain is built from TRBV10-2 and TRBJ2-5; TRBD1 matches 9 bases. V lost 3 bases and J lost 2; bases outside the gene matches: 7. This CDR3 region has 16 residues. Germline V gene lookup returns CDR1 WSHSY and CDR2 SAAADI. In DNA form, the CDR3 reads TGCGCCAGCAGTGATTTTGGGACAGGGCCGCAAGAGACCCAGTACTTC. Its translation: CASSDFGTGPQETQYF.

This sequence joins TRBV18 and TRBJ2-5; TRBD2 agrees at 14 bases. The V and J ends lost 3 bases and 4 bases, in that order; junction bases with no gene match: 7. Germline CDR1 KGHSH, CDR2 LQKENI. This CDR3 has 17 residues. CDR3 in DNA: TGTGCCAGCTCACCGACTAGCGGGGGGGCCAAGGGAGAGACCCAGTACTTC. Translating it yields CASSPTSGGAKGETQYF.

The chain joins TRBV19 to TRBJ2-6; D is undetermined. CDR1 and CDR2 from the germline V gene are LNHDA and SQIVND (reference sequence). The CDR3 sequence is 15 residues long. V lost 3 bases and J 0 bases, leaving 6 bases between the germline ends. The CDR3: CASSIELSGANVLTF. CDR3 DNA sequence: TGTGCCAGTAGTATCGAGCTCTCTGGGGCCAACGTCCTGACTTTC.

V and J are TRBV9 and TRBJ2-5; D perhaps matches TRBD2 (6 bases). This CDR3 comprises 14 residues. Germline values: CDR1 SGDLS, CDR2 YYNGEE. Trimming stripped 0 bases from V and 7 bases from J, with 13 bases between. CDR3 in DNA: TGTGCCAGCAGCGTAGGGGGCCTCGGGGGGACCCAGTACTTC. Translated: CASSVGGLGGTQYF.

This clone has a handful of counts. The chain employs TRBV15 and TRBJ1-1; tentative D call: TRBD1 (5 bases). The CDR3 is 14 amino acids. CDR1 and CDR2 (germline): LNHNV, YYDKDF (reference sequence). Trimming pared 0 bases from V and 5 bases from J, leaving 10 bases between. The CDR3 DNA sequence: TGTGCCACCAGCAGAGATCGCCAGGGTACTGAAGCTTTCTTT. Its protein product is CATSRDRQGTEAFF.

The J gene is TRBJ1-5, the V gene TRBV6-6; D remains unclear. The CDR3 is made up of 14 amino acids. Germline V lookup: CDR1 MNHNY, CDR2 SVGAGI (reference sequence). V was shortened by 5 bases and J by 2 bases, with 10 bases between the two germline ends. CDR3 amino acids: CASSEEGGNQPQHF. The CDR3 bases are TGTGCCAGCAGTGAGGAGGGAGGCAATCAGCCCCAGCATTTT.

The J gene is TRBJ2-5, the V gene TRBV29-1, with D possibly being TRBD2 (6 bases). Per the germline V gene, CDR1 is SQVTM and CDR2 is ANQGSEA. The V end lost 1 base, the J end lost 3 bases, and 9 bases lay between the germline ends. This CDR3 spans 13 amino acids. CDR3 DNA: TGCAGCGTTGAAGGGGGACTGGAAGAGACCCAGTACTTC. Translating gives CSVEGGLEETQYF.

This clone was picked up a small number of times. This chain links TRBV6-1 with TRBJ1-1, with 8 positions matching TRBD1. The V and J ends lost 6 bases and 1 base, in that order; junction bases with no gene match: 4. This CDR3 comprises 14 residues. Germline-derived CDR1 and CDR2 are MNHNS and SASEGT. CDR3 region: CASRARGQNTEAFF. DNA of the CDR3: TGTGCCAGCAGAGCCAGGGGGCAGAACACTGAAGCTTTCTTT.

This rearrangement joins TRBV4-1 to TRBJ1-4; no clear D. Germline V gene data show CDR1 as MGHRA and CDR2 as YSYEKL. This CDR3 has 15 amino acids. Trimming removed 4 bases at V and 4 bases at J, with 13 bases between. The CDR3 bases are TGCGCCAGCAGCCTCTTACCAGGACTTAATGAAAAACTGTTTTTT. This sequence encodes CASSLLPGLNEKLFF.

The rearrangement uses TRBV9 and TRBJ1-6, with TRBD1 identical over 7 bases. CDR1 and CDR2 (germline): SGDLS, YYNGEE. This CDR3 spans 15 amino acids. With V trimmed by 3 bases and J by 10 bases, 10 bases remained unmatched. The CDR3 DNA is TGTGCCAGCAGCGCACAGGGGAATTATGGATCACCCCTCCACTTT. It is translated as CASSAQGNYGSPLHF.

The CDR3 nucleotides read TGCGCCAGCAGCCTCCGCGCCAACAGGGGGGGACCGAACACTGAAGCTTTCTTT. Translated, it gives CASSLRANRGGPNTEAFF. The rearrangement links TRBV4-1 to TRBJ1-1, with TRBD1 matching over 8 bases. The CDR3 has 18 amino acids. Trimming at V came to 4 bases and at J to 1 base, leaving 14 bases not matched to a gene. From germline, CDR1 is MGHRA and CDR2 YSYEKL.

V usage is TRBV4-3 and J usage is TRBJ2-3; no firm D call. The CDR3 length is 16 residues. The V gene lost 0 bases and the J gene lost 0 bases, with 10 bases spanning the gap. From germline, CDR1 is LGHNA and CDR2 YSLEER. DNA of the CDR3: TGCGCCAGCAGCCAAGACGGCTATTATAGCACAGATACGCAGTATTTT. Its protein is CASSQDGYYSTDTQYF.

By share, this clone counts as large (0.1 to 1%). The rearrangement links TRBV9 to TRBJ1-2; no firm D call. CDR3 length equals 15 residues. Germline CDR1 reads SGDLS; CDR2 reads YYNGEE. The ends were cut back, 4 bases at V and 3 bases at J, with 16 bases in the middle. CDR3 in amino acids: CASSSRSQIYYGYTF. Written as DNA, the CDR3 is TGTGCCAGCAGCTCTAGGTCTCAGATCTACTATGGCTACACCTTC.

Judged by abundance, this clone is medium-sized. The chain combines TRBV15 with TRBJ2-7; 8 nucleotides align to TRBD1. V shed 0 bases, J shed 3 bases, and the junction held 4 bases outside the gene matches. Germline V gives CDR1 LNHNV, CDR2 YYDKDF (reference sequence). The CDR3 consists of 15 residues. The CDR3 DNA sequence: TGTGCCACCAGCAGAGATACAGGGGGTAACTACGAGCAGTACTTC. Protein sequence: CATSRDTGGNYEQYF.

The chain carries TRBV7-9 and TRBJ2-1, with D perhaps matching TRBD2 (5 bases). Germline assignment: CDR1 SEHNR and CDR2 FQNEAQ (reference sequence). V dropped 5 bases and J dropped 5 bases, with 13 bases sitting between them. The CDR3 contains 14 residues. CDR3 in DNA: TGTGCCAGCAGCCCCACGGACTCGAACAATGAGCAGTTCTTC. It yields the protein CASSPTDSNNEQFF.

The J gene is TRBJ2-7, the V gene TRBV18; possibly TRBD1 or TRBD2 for D (5 bases each). The ends were cut back, 1 base at V and 0 bases at J, with 16 bases in the middle. Looked up from germline, CDR1 is KGHSH and CDR2 is LQKENI. The CDR3 is made up of 17 amino acids. The CDR3 bases are TGTGCCAGCTCACCACAACAACCGGGACGGGCCTCCTACGAGCAGTACTTC. This codes for CASSPQQPGRASYEQYF.

The genes are TRBV7-6 and TRBJ1-1; no definite D call. The CDR3 covers 13 residues. Per germline, CDR1 SGHVS and CDR2 FNYEAQ. Trimming pared 5 bases from V and 7 bases from J, leaving 14 bases between. The CDR3 DNA follows: TGTGCCAGCAGCACCGAGGACGGGAATGAAGCTTTCTTT. It is translated as CASSTEDGNEAFF.